Below, 9 T cell receptor beta chains from the same sample are listed, as sequenced in a study of control samples from healthy donors and cancer patients. The protocol was immunoSEQ multiplex PCR, while the TCRdb copy is restricted to in-frame clones and leaves out a portion. The table includes over 150,000 clones, 90% to 95% detected once. What was sequenced was blood. The receptors shown here come from a man aged 35 to 55 in good health.

V is TRBV4-2 and J is TRBJ2-7, with 7 bases matching TRBD1. The CDR3 extends over 14 amino acids. After removal of 3 bases from V and 5 bases from J, the junction contained 7 bases not matched to a gene. Germline CDR1 LGHNA, CDR2 YNFKEQ. The CDR3 protein is CASSQTGFLNEQYF. The CDR3 region has the DNA TGTGCCAGCAGCCAGACAGGGTTCCTCAACGAGCAGTACTTC.

J is TRBJ2-3 and V is TRBV27; a weak D match, TRBD1 (5 bases). Between the trimmed V and J ends, which lost 2 bases and 1 base, there was a span of 10 bases. Germline CDR1 reads MNHEY; CDR2 reads SMNVEV (reference sequence). This CDR3 has 15 amino acids. The CDR3 nucleotides read TGTGCCAGCAGTTTACTTGGGGCCGGCACAGATACGCAGTATTTT. This gives the protein CASSLLGAGTDTQYF.

This chain links TRBV30 with TRBJ1-4, with unresolved D. The CDR3 length is 15 residues. Germline V gene data show CDR1 as GTSNPN and CDR2 as SVGIG (reference sequence). V was pared by 3 bases and J by 0 bases, with 11 bases between. The CDR3 DNA is TGTGCCTGGAGCCCTTTACAGACAACTAATGAAAAACTGTTTTTT. The encoded protein is CAWSPLQTTNEKLFF. Combining the CDR3 with reference TRBV30 and TRBJ1-4 gives the whole variable domain SQTIHQWPATLVQPVGSPLSLECTVEGTSNPNLYWYRQAAGRGLQLLFYSVGIGQISSEVPQNLSASRPQDRQFILSSKKLLLSDSGFYLCAWSPLQTTNEKLFFGSGTQLSVL.

The chain combines TRBV7-2 with TRBJ1-1, with D possibly being TRBD1 (5 bases). Germline CDR1 is SGHTA and CDR2 is FQGNSA. Trimming stripped 2 bases from V and 11 bases from J, with 18 bases between. This CDR3 comprises 14 residues. CDR3: CASSLNGGAGEAFF. CDR3 in DNA: TGTGCCAGCAGCTTAAATGGGGGAGCCGGCGAGGCTTTCTTT. Full variable domain (outside the CDR3, taken from reference TRBV7-2 and TRBJ1-1): GAGVSQSPSNKVTEKGKDVELRCDPISGHTALYWYRQSLGQGLEFLIYFQGNSAPDKSGLPSDRFSAERTGGSVSTLTIQRTQQEDSAVYLCASSLNGGAGEAFFGQGTRLTVV.

The V and J genes are TRBV10-3 and TRBJ2-3; TRBD1 or TRBD2 may be the D gene (5 bases each). The germline gives CDR1 ENHRY, CDR2 SYGVKD. Trimming took off 3 bases at V and 0 bases at J, with 16 bases between the two ends. This CDR3 comprises 17 residues. Here the CDR3 reads CAISDSWDDPSTDTQYF. The CDR3 nucleotides are TGTGCCATCAGTGACAGCTGGGACGACCCTAGCACAGATACGCAGTATTTT.

The V call is TRBV7-8, the J call TRBJ1-1; 8 bases are shared with TRBD1. J was trimmed by 5 bases and V by 5 bases; bases with no gene match: 13. In germline, CDR1 is SGHVS, CDR2 FQNEAQ. This CDR3 comprises 16 residues. The CDR3 region has the DNA TGTGCCAGCAGCGCGCCGGTGGGCCAGGGGGCTACTGAAGCTTTCTTT. This gives the protein CASSAPVGQGATEAFF.

The chain joins TRBV6-1 to TRBJ2-7; D ambiguous. The CDR3 spans 14 residues. From germline, CDR1 is MNHNS and CDR2 SASEGT. V lost 0 bases to trimming and J lost 3 bases, with 9 bases between them. CDR3 DNA: TGTGCCAGCAGTGAAGCGGGCGGAAACTACGAGCAGTACTTC. Protein product: CASSEAGGNYEQYF.

This clone was seen a single time. The chain has TRBV24-1 and TRBJ2-3, with D possibly TRBD2 on 6 matching bases. The CDR3 consists of 14 residues. Germline-derived CDR1 and CDR2 are KGHDR and SFDVKD. Trimming left V 5 bases short and J 3 bases short, with 11 bases between. Here the CDR3 reads CATSVTGETDTQYF. In DNA form, the CDR3 reads TGTGCCACCAGTGTTACGGGGGAAACAGATACGCAGTATTTT.

The chain joins TRBV5-1 to TRBJ1-4; D is ambiguous. Trimming pared 4 bases from V and 1 base from J, leaving 11 bases between. The V gene's germline CDR1 is SGHRS and CDR2 YFSETQ. The CDR3 runs 15 residues. The CDR3 is CASSPRAITNEKLFF. The CDR3, as DNA: TGCGCCAGCAGCCCGCGGGCCATAACTAATGAAAAACTGTTTTTT.